Listed below are T cell receptor beta chains from one sample, sequenced in a study of T cell responses to AZD1222 COVID-19 vaccine. Assay: immunoSEQ multiplex PCR; the TCRdb copy retains only in-frame clones and omits some. Among around 130,000 clones listed, approximately 93% were seen once. The sequenced sample was peripheral blood, obtained on day 0 of AZD1222 vaccination. Every receptor here comes from an adult in good health. The CDR3 runs from the conserved cysteine through the conserved F or W.

V gene	J gene	CDR3 protein
TRBV25-1	TRBJ1-3	CASRPTGLIGNTIYF
TRBV27	TRBJ1-2	CASSTHSTGPFYGYTF
TRBV24-1	TRBJ2-7	CATSDISRWRGGNYEQYF
TRBV28	TRBJ1-4	CASNLGGVAEKLFF
TRBV7-3	TRBJ2-7	CASSLNGGSASEQYF
TRBV6-5	TRBJ2-3	CASSGGSYTDTQYF
TRBV2	TRBJ1-1	CAGKRGSGTEAFF
TRBV3-1/TRBV3-2	TRBJ2-1	CASNSGGDEQFF
TRBV11-2	TRBJ2-5	CASSFSMGGVGQETQYF
TRBV2	TRBJ2-7	CASSPDRVYEQYF
TRBV6-4	TRBJ2-1	CASSDNGGNEQFF
TRBV9	TRBJ2-2	CASSGGGGYAGELFF
TRBV25-1	TRBJ1-4	CASRGQGTGEKLFF
TRBV28	TRBJ1-2	CASSSHVGGYTF
TRBV2	TRBJ2-3	CANQGGLDTQYF
TRBV28	TRBJ2-5	CASSRDMGETQYF
TRBV5-6	TRBJ2-7	CASSFGTVLHEQYF
TRBV19	TRBJ2-7	CASRGLAGEGHEQYF
TRBV19	TRBJ1-2	CASSISTADGYTF
TRBV3-1/TRBV3-2	TRBJ2-2	CATKTGPTGELFF
TRBV3-1/TRBV3-2	TRBJ2-1	CASSQEGGREDEQFF
TRBV30	TRBJ1-5	CAWSVGGQQPQHF
TRBV5-4	TRBJ2-7	CASSLERVGNEQYF
TRBV30	TRBJ1-4	CAWSPSPGTGGEKLFF
TRBV19	TRBJ2-1	CASSNRRIRDRSYNEQFF
TRBV7-3	TRBJ2-1	CASSPVGGRGNEQFF
TRBV6-1	TRBJ2-1	CASSERIQGGEQFF